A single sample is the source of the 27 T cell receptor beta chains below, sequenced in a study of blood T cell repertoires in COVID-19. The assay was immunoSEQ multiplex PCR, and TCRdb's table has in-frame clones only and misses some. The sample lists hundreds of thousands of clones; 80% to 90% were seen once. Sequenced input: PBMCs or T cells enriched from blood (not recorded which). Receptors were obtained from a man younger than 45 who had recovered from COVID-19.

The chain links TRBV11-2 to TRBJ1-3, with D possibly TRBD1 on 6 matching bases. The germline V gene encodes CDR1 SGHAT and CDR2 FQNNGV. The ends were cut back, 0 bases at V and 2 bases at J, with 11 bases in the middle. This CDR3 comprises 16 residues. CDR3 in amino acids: CASSLEGGPAGNTIYF. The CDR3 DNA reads TGTGCCAGCAGCTTAGAGGGGGGGCCTGCTGGAAACACCATATATTTT.

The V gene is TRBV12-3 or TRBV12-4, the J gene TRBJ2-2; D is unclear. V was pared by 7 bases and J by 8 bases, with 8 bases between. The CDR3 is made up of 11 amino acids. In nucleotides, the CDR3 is TGTGCCAGCATTTCGGTGGGGGAGCTGTTTTTT. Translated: CASISVGELFF.

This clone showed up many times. CDR3 region: CASSLGGLVYEQFF. CDR3 DNA sequence: TGCGCCAGCAGCCTAGGGGGACTAGTCTATGAGCAGTTCTTC. The rearrangement joins TRBV5-1 to TRBJ2-1, with 8 bases matching TRBD2. V gave up 4 bases and J gave up 8 bases; unmatched junction bases: 8. The CDR3 length is 14 residues. Germline CDR1 reads SGHRS; CDR2 reads YFSETQ.

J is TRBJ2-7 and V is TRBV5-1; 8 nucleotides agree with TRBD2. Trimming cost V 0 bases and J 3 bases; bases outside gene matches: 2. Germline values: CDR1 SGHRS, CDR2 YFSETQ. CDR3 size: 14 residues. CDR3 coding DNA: TGCGCCAGCAGCTTGGTAGCGGGACGCTACGAGCAGTACTTC. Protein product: CASSLVAGRYEQYF.

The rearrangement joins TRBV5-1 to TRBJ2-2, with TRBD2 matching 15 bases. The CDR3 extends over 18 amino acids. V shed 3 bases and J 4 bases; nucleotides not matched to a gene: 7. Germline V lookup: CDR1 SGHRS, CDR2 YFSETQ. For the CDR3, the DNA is TGCGCCAGCAGCTGGGGACTAGCGGGAGGAGGGAGCACCGGGGAGCTGTTTTTT. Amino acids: CASSWGLAGGGSTGELFF. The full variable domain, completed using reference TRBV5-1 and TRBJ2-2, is KAGVTQTPRYLIKTRGQQVTLSCSPISGHRSVSWYQQTPGQGLQFLFEYFSETQRNKGNFPGRFSGRQFSNSRSEMNVSTLELGDSALYLCASSWGLAGGGSTGELFFGEGSRLTVL.

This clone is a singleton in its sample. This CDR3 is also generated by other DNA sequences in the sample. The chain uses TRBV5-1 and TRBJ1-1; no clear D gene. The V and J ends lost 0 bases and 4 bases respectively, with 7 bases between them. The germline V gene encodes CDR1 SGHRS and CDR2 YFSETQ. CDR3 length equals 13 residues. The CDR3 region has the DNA TGCGCCAGCAGCTTGGCCGGGGTCACTGAAGCTTTCTTT. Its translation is CASSLAGVTEAFF.

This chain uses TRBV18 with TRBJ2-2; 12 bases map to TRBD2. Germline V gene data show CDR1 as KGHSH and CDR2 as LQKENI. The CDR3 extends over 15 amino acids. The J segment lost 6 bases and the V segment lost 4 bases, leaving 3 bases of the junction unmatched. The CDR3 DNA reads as TGTGCCAGCTCACTAGGACTAGCGGGACCCGGGGAGCTGTTTTTT. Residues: CASSLGLAGPGELFF.

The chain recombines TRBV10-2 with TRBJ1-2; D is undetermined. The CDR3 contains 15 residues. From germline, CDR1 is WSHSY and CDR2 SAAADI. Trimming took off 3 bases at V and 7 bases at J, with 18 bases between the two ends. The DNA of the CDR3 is TGCGCCAGCAGTGACAAGGGAGCCGCGTTAGTTGGCTACACCTTC. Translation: CASSDKGAALVGYTF.

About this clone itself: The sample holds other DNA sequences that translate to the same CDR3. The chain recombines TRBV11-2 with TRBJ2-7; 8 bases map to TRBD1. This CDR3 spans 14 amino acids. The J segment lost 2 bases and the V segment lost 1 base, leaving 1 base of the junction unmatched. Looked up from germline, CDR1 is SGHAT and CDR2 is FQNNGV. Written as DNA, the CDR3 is TGTGCCAGCAGCTTAGCAGGGGGCACCTACGAGCAGTACTTC. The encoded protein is CASSLAGGTYEQYF.

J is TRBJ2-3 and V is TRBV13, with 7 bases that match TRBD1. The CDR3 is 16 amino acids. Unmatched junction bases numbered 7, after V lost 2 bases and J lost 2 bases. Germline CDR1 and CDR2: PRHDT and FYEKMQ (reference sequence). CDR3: CASSLLSGQNTDTQYF. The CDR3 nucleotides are TGTGCCAGCAGCTTACTCTCGGGACAGAACACAGATACGCAGTATTTT.

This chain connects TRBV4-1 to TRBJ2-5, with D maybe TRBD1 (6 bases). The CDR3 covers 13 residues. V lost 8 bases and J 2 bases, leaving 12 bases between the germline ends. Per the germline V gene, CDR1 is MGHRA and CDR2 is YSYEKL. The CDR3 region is CASGKGVQETQYF. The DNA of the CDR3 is TGCGCCAGCGGGAAGGGGGTGCAAGAGACCCAGTACTTC.

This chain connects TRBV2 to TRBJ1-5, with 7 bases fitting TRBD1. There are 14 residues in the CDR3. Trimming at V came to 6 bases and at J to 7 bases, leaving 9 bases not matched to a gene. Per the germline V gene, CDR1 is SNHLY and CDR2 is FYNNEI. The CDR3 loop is CASRRDSSSQPQHF. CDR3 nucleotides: TGTGCCAGCAGACGGGACAGCTCTTCGCAGCCCCAGCATTTT.

The CDR3 here is CASSGRLAGKGETQYF. The CDR3 bases are TGTGCCAGTAGTGGACGACTAGCGGGAAAAGGAGAGACCCAGTACTTC. This chain uses TRBV19 with TRBJ2-5; TRBD2 matches at 11 bases. V trimming: 5 bases; J trimming: 4 bases; junction bases outside the gene matches: 9. CDR3 size: 16 residues. Germline V gene data show CDR1 as LNHDA and CDR2 as SQIVND (reference sequence).

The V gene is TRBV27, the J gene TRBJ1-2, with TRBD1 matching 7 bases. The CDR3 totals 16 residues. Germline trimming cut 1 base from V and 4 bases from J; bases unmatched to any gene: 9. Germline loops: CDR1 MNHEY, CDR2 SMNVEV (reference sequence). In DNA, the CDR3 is TGTGCCAGCAGTTTATTAGGGGACAGTTATCTCTATGGCTACACCTTC. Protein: CASSLLGDSYLYGYTF.

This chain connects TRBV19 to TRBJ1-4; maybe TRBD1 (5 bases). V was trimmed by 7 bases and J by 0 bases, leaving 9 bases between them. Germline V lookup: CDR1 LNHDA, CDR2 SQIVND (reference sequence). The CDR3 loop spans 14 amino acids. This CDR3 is CASKGFATNEKLFF. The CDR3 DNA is TGTGCCAGTAAGGGGTTTGCAACTAATGAAAAACTGTTTTTT.

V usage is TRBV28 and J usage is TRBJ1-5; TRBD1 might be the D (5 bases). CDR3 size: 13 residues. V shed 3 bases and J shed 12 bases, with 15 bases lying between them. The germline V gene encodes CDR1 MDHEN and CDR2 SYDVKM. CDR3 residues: CASSFGGLSVQHF. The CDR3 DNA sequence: TGTGCCAGCAGTTTCGGGGGTTTAAGTGTCCAGCATTTT.

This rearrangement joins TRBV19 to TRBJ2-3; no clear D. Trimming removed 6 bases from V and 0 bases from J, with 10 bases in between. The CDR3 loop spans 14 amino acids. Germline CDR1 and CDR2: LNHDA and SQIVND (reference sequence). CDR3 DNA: TGTGCCAGTAGAGACGGGTCTAGCACAGATACGCAGTATTTT. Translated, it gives CASRDGSSTDTQYF.

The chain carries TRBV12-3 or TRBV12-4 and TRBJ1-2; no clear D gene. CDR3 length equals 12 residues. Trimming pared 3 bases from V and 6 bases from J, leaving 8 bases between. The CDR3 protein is CASSFGRHGYTF. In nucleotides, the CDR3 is TGTGCCAGCAGTTTTGGGAGGCATGGCTACACCTTC.

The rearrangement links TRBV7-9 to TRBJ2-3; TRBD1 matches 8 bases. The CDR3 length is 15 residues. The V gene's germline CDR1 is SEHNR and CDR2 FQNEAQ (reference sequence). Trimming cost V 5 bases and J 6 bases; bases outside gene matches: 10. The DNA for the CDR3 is TGTGCCAGCAGCCCTGGTAGGACAGGGCGGGATACGCAGTATTTT. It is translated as CASSPGRTGRDTQYF.

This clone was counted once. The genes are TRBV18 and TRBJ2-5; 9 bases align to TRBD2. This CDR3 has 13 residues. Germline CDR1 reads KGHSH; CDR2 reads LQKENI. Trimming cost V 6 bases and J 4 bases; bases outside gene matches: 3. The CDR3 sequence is CASSLGLAETQYF. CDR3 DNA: TGTGCCAGCTCGCTGGGACTAGCAGAGACCCAGTACTTC.

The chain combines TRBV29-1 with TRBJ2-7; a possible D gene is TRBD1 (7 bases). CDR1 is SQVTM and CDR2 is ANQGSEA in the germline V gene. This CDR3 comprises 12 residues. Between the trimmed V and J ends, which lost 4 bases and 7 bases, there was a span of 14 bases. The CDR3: CSVVEGAGEQYF. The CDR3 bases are TGCAGCGTTGTGGAGGGGGCGGGGGAGCAGTACTTC.

The CDR3: CATVAGGGTGELFF. For the CDR3, the DNA is TGTGCCACGGTAGCGGGAGGTGGTACCGGGGAGCTGTTTTTT. The J gene is TRBJ2-2, the V gene TRBV10-3, with TRBD2 identical over 10 bases. This CDR3 is 14 amino acids long. Germline-derived CDR1 and CDR2 are ENHRY and SYGVKD. Trimming at V came to 10 bases and at J to 5 bases, leaving 7 bases not matched to a gene.

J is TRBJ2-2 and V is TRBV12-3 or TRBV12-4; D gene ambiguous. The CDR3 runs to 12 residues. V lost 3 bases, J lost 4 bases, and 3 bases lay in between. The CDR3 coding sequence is TGTGCCAGCAGTTTCGTCACCGGGGAGCTGTTTTTT. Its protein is CASSFVTGELFF.

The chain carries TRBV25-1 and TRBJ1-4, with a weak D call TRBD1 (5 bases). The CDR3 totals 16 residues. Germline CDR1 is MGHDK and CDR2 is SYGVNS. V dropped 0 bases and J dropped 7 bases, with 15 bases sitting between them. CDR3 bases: TGTGCCAGCAGTGAATATATACAGGACAATCTTGAAAAACTGTTTTTT. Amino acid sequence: CASSEYIQDNLEKLFF.

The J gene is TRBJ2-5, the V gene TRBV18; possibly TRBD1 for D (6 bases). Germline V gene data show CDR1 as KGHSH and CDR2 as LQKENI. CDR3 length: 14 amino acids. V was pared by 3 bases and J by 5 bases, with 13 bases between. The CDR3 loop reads CASSPMGAWETQYF. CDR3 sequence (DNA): TGTGCCAGCTCACCGATGGGGGCCTGGGAGACCCAGTACTTC.

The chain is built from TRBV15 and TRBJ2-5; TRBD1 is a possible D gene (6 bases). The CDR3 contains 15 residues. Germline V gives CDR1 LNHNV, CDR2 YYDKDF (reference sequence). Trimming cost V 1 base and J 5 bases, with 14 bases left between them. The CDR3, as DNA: TGTGCCACCAGCAGAGTCCCGTGGACAGTGGAGACCCAGTACTTC. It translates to CATSRVPWTVETQYF. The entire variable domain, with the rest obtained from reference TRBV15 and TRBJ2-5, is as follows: DAMVIQNPRYQVTQFGKPVTLSCSQTLNHNVMYWYQQKSSQAPKLLFHYYDKDFNNEADTPDNFQSRRPNTSFCFLDIRSPGLGDTAMYLCATSRVPWTVETQYFGPGTRLLVL.

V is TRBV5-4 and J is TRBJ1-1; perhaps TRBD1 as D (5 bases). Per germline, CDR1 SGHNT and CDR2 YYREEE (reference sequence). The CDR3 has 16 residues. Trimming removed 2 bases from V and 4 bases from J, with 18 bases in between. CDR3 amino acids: CASSLDPQGRGTEAFF. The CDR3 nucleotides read TGTGCCAGCAGCTTAGACCCCCAGGGAAGAGGCACTGAAGCTTTCTTT. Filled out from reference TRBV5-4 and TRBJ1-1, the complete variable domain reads ETGVTQSPTHLIKTRGQQVTLRCSSQSGHNTVSWYQQALGQGPQFIFQYYREEENGRGNFPPRFSGLQFPNYSSELNVNALELDDSALYLCASSLDPQGRGTEAFFGQGTRLTVV.